The clone carrying this TCR beta chain was recorded a few times. As yet, its antigen is unknown. Other nucleotide sequences from this sample produce the same CDR3. Germline assignment: CDR1 MRHNA and CDR2 SNTAGT. This CDR3 is 13 amino acids long. V lost 8 bases to trimming and J lost 1 base, with 11 bases between them. Blood samples were obtained at baseline, cycle 4 day 1, and cycle 7 day 1. This entry comes from a study of OX40 agonist ivuxolimab in advanced cancers. Study-wide context: In three patients, partial responses were observed, one with hepatocellular carcinoma and two with cutaneous melanoma.

The repertoire was sequenced with immunoSEQ multiplex PCR; TCRdb's copy has only in-frame clones and lacks some. The sample comprises 10,000 to 15,000 clones, around 74% of which are singletons, and about 31% rests with the top ten. Broader study findings: Determination of antigen specificity was not performed for the expanded peripheral T cells.

V is TRBV6-4 and J is TRBJ1-1; D is undetermined. Sequencing used CD4+ or CD8+ T cells sorted from blood, obtained in a trial of the OX40 agonist ivuxolimab. The TCR sequence derives from an adult with an advanced solid tumor such as melanoma, head and neck, liver or kidney cancer. In nucleotides, the CDR3 is TGTGCCAGCTCGGAGATACCGAACACTGAAGCTTTCTTT. It specifies CASSEIPNTEAFF.